This TCR beta chain came from a study of blood T cell repertoires in COVID-19 (dated by TCRdb to 2018 to 2021). Regarding the study in general: Samples covering the acute and convalescent phases of COVID-19 were provided by collaborators in the United States, Italy and Spain. The material from the prospective study consisted of cDNA or gDNA derived from T cells, B-cell-depleted T cells, or PBMCs. Subjects who had been exposed to COVID-19, were actively infected with it, or had recovered from it provided the deeply sampled blood TCRbeta repertoires that made up the dataset. The repertoires were released in a freely available public database intended as a resource for research on the immune response to SARS-CoV-2. The samples were drawn from two sources: the first 160 participants of the ongoing ImmuneRACE study, and 1,000 to 1,500 subjects contributed by 6 global collaborators. The sample metadata nearly always contained a de-identified subject ID, COVID-19 status, age in years and sex. Where HLA class I and class II types were available, the types were taken from metadata supplied by the sample provider, not from assay-based typing.

This clone was recorded only once. What this receptor recognizes is not known. There are no base qualities to consult, and no much larger clone falls within one base. TCRbeta CDR3 regions were amplified from genomic DNA using the immunoSEQ Assay, a bias-controlled multiplex PCR. Concerning the study's data processing: Nucleated cell counts per sample were estimated from amplification of reference gene primers within the assay. To quantify the absolute abundance of each unique TCRbeta CDR3 rearrangement, sequence reads were collapsed and filtered. Productive Simpson clonality was computed per sample as the square root of Simpson's diversity index over productive rearrangements. TCRdb stores this immuneACCESS table with in-frame sequences only. Part of the clones is absent; in the studies checked, under half of the shortfall reflects unresolved V genes, and no reason is known for the rest. The DNA was the basis for D and trimming; V, J and clone size are from that table. Across this sample there are about 200,000 clones, with roughly four fifths seen only once. Approximately 7.2% of the sample is in the top ten clones.

CDR1 is given as SGHTA and CDR2 as FQGTGA, both from the germline V gene. From the cysteine up to the phenylalanine, the CDR3 has a length of 14 residues. Kept here is only the CDR3 DNA, which spans 42 bases and is read in frame from base 1. Trimming leaves V shorter by 6 bases and J shorter by 6 bases, with the junction holding 4 bases beyond the gene matches. Points the paper makes about the study in general: The amount of clinical and demographic metadata varied by source and participant and was provided uncurated.

Collaborating institutions collected whole blood in K2EDTA tubes following their own protocols. For TCRbeta analysis, collaborator samples were shipped as frozen whole blood, as isolated PBMCs, or as DNA extracted from either sample type. The clonotype comes from a human donor with acute or convalescent COVID-19. The donor label of this sample is uncertain. Rearrangement joined TRBV7-3 to TRBJ2-3; TRBD2 lines up with 12 middle nucleotides. Sequencing input: peripheral blood. The DNA sequence is TGTGCCAGCAGTTCTAGCGGGAGGGTCGATACGCAGTATTTT. Its product reads: CASSSSGRVDTQYF.